The 25 T cell receptor beta chains presented below share a single source sample, sequenced in a study of T cell repertoires in cytomegalovirus infection. TCRdb processed the reads anew with MiXCR; each CDR3 protein has one entry. The data show more than 35,000 distinct CDR3 sequences, 52% seen once. For these receptors, no antigen is known. Sample: CD8+ T cells from cultured PBMCs, taken from culture after CMV antigen stimulation. These receptors all come from a human donor in good health (CMV status not recorded). Some clones in this sample may be carry-over from other donors' samples.

This clonotype was seen once. The chain employs TRBV6-1 and TRBJ2-3; no definite D call. V was shortened by 5 bases and J by 0 bases, with 12 bases between the two germline ends. This CDR3 contains 15 residues. The germline V gene encodes CDR1 MNHNS and CDR2 SASEGT. The CDR3 DNA follows: TGTGCCAGCAGTTACGGCGGTTCTAGCACAGATACGCAGTATTTT. This gives the protein CASSYGGSSTDTQYF.

V and J are TRBV13 and TRBJ2-3, with TRBD1 matching over 12 bases. V lost 6 bases to trimming and J lost 5 bases; unmatched junction nucleotides: 6. Germline V CDR1 and CDR2: PRHDT, FYEKMQ (reference sequence). This CDR3 has 15 amino acids. CDR3 DNA sequence: TGTGCCAGCAGTTACGGGACAGGGGGCAGAGATACGCAGTATTTT. Its protein product is CASSYGTGGRDTQYF.

There are a few counts of this clonotype. This chain links TRBV11-2 with TRBJ2-5, with 8 bases identical to TRBD2. The CDR3 length is 17 residues. Trimming cost V 5 bases and J 0 bases; bases outside gene matches: 11. The V gene's germline CDR1 is SGHAT and CDR2 FQNNGV. The CDR3 region is CASSPRRGGGNQETQYF. In DNA, the CDR3 is TGTGCCAGCAGCCCTAGGAGGGGCGGGGGGAACCAAGAGACCCAGTACTTC.

This clonotype was counted a few times. The gene calls are TRBV7-8 and TRBJ1-5; 8 positions match TRBD1. From germline, CDR1 is SGHVS and CDR2 FQNEAQ. The trim removed 5 bases at V and 4 bases at J, leaving 4 bases unmatched. This CDR3 spans 14 amino acids. The CDR3 spells CASSAQGANQPQHF. CDR3 DNA: TGTGCCAGCAGCGCCCAGGGGGCGAATCAGCCCCAGCATTTT.

The rearrangement uses TRBV4-3 and TRBJ2-3; D uncertain. Per germline, CDR1 LGHNA and CDR2 YSLEER. The length of the CDR3 is 16 residues. Trimming left V 3 bases short and J 1 base short, with 14 bases between. In DNA form, the CDR3 reads TGCGCCAGCAGCCAGGGTAGGACGCTCGGCACAGATACGCAGTATTTT. It translates to CASSQGRTLGTDTQYF.

In nucleotides, the CDR3 is TGTGCCAGCAAGACCGGGACTAGCGGATACAATGAGCAGTTCTTC. This translates into CASKTGTSGYNEQFF. The rearrangement links TRBV6-5 to TRBJ2-1, with TRBD2 matching over 11 bases. CDR1 is MNHEY, CDR2 SVGAGI, per germline. The CDR3 is 15 residues long. With 7 bases clipped from V and 4 bases from J, the junction kept 6 bases outside the gene matches.

The rearrangement joins TRBV7-3 to TRBJ2-1, with 7 bases matching TRBD1. The CDR3 runs 13 residues. Germline V gene sequence: CDR1 SGHTA, CDR2 FQGTGA. V dropped 4 bases and J dropped 8; count of bases not matched to a gene: 5. CDR3 nucleotides: TGTGCCAGCAGCTCAGAACAGGGGCATGAGCAGTTCTTC. Its protein product is CASSSEQGHEQFF.

This clonotype showed up just a few times. CDR3 in amino acids: CASSLGGVGYEQYF. The CDR3 nucleotides read TGTGCCAGCAGCTTAGGGGGCGTGGGCTACGAGCAGTACTTC. The J gene is TRBJ2-7, the V gene TRBV7-6; a weak D match, TRBD1 (5 bases). V shed 1 base and J shed 3 bases, with 10 bases lying between them. The CDR3 loop spans 14 amino acids. CDR1 is SGHVS, CDR2 FNYEAQ, per germline.

This sequence joins TRBV6-6 and TRBJ2-1; 12 bases align to TRBD2. The germline V gene encodes CDR1 MNHNY and CDR2 SVGAGI (reference sequence). J gave up 13 bases and V 4 bases, and 2 bases lay outside the gene matches. The CDR3 has 12 residues. CDR3 sequence: CASSSGLAGQFF. As DNA, the CDR3 is TGTGCCAGCAGTTCCGGACTAGCGGGACAGTTCTTC.

The chain's CDR3 is CASSEARRNNQPQHF. The CDR3 DNA follows: TGTGCCAGCAGTGAAGCGCGACGGAATAATCAGCCCCAGCATTTT. The genes are TRBV2 and TRBJ1-5; D ambiguous. The germline V gene has CDR1 SNHLY and CDR2 FYNNEI. The CDR3 has 15 amino acids. The V and J ends lost 0 bases and 4 bases respectively, with 10 bases between them.

This CDR3 reads CATSLPGQGSNQPQHF. Here the CDR3 DNA reads TGTGCCACCAGCCTCCCTGGACAGGGTAGCAATCAGCCCCAGCATTTT. The chain recombines TRBV15 with TRBJ1-5; 8 bases are a match to TRBD1. The CDR3 contains 16 residues. Trimming took 5 bases from V and 0 from J; bases not matched to a gene: 6. Germline CDR1 and CDR2: LNHNV and YYDKDF (reference sequence).

V gene TRBV5-1 combines with J gene TRBJ2-1; 12 bases fit TRBD2. The CDR3 extends over 15 amino acids. After removal of 3 bases from V and 5 bases from J, the junction contained 3 bases not matched to a gene. Germline V gene lookup returns CDR1 SGHRS and CDR2 YFSETQ. CDR3 sequence reads: CASSWTSGTHNEQFF. CDR3 DNA sequence: TGCGCCAGCAGCTGGACTAGCGGGACCCACAATGAGCAGTTCTTC. Full variable domain (remainder filled in from reference TRBV5-1 and TRBJ2-1): KAGVTQTPRYLIKTRGQQVTLSCSPISGHRSVSWYQQTPGQGLQFLFEYFSETQRNKGNFPGRFSGRQFSNSRSEMNVSTLELGDSALYLCASSWTSGTHNEQFFGPGTRLTVL.

The chain recombines TRBV7-9 with TRBJ2-7; D ambiguous. The CDR3 is made up of 15 amino acids. The V and J ends lost 4 bases and 6 bases respectively, with 19 bases between them. From germline, CDR1 is SEHNR and CDR2 FQNEAQ (reference sequence). The CDR3 sequence is CASSSKLTETGEQYF. The CDR3 nucleotides are TGTGCCAGCAGCTCTAAGTTGACCGAAACGGGCGAGCAGTACTTC. Variable domain in full (rest from reference TRBV7-9 and TRBJ2-7): DTGVSQNPRHKITKRGQNVTFRCDPISEHNRLYWYRQTLGQGPEFLTYFQNEAQLEKSRLLSDRFSAERPKGSFSTLEIQRTEQGDSAMYLCASSSKLTETGEQYFGPGTRLTVT.

This clonotype was observed many times. This chain joins TRBV7-9 and TRBJ2-3; a weak D match, TRBD2 (6 bases). From germline, CDR1 is SEHNR and CDR2 FQNEAQ (reference sequence). This CDR3 spans 16 amino acids. Trimming removed 2 bases from V and 4 bases from J, with 16 bases in between. CDR3 DNA: TGTGCCAGCAGCTTATCGTTTGGGGGGAGTCCAGATACGCAGTATTTT. It translates to CASSLSFGGSPDTQYF.

The J gene is TRBJ2-1, the V gene TRBV25-1, with 10 nucleotides matching TRBD2. The length of the CDR3 is 16 residues. Germline V gene sequence: CDR1 MGHDK, CDR2 SYGVNS. V dropped 3 bases and J dropped 4; count of bases not matched to a gene: 6. The CDR3 DNA is TGTGCCAGCAGTGACCCTGGACTAGCGGCGTACAATGAGCAGTTCTTC. Its protein product is CASSDPGLAAYNEQFF.

The J gene is TRBJ1-1, the V gene TRBV12-3 or TRBV12-4, with a tentative D call TRBD1 (5 bases). The germline V and J ends were trimmed by 6 bases and 5 bases, with 16 bases remaining between them. The CDR3 length is 14 residues. The CDR3 reads CASRPAGEETEAFF. The CDR3 DNA reads TGTGCCAGCAGACCAGCGGGGGAGGAAACTGAAGCTTTCTTT.

The chain's CDR3 is CSVELAGDEQYF. As DNA, the CDR3 is TGCAGCGTTGAACTAGCGGGAGACGAGCAGTACTTC. V gene TRBV29-1 combines with J gene TRBJ2-7; 10 bases fit TRBD2. After removal of 2 bases from V and 5 bases from J, the junction contained 0 bases not matched to a gene. Germline V CDR1 and CDR2: SQVTM, ANQGSEA. The CDR3 contains 12 residues.

A remark on this clonotype: One end of the junction is discordant with germline, which a read error may explain. The chain links TRBV7-6 to TRBJ2-5; 11 bases are shared with TRBD2. The length of the CDR3 is 15 residues. CDR1 is SGHVS and CDR2 is FNYEAQ in the germline V gene. The CDR3 sequence: CASRPLAGDIKTQYF. Written as DNA, the CDR3 is TGTGCTAGCAGACCACTAGCGGGAGACATCAAGACCCAGTACTTC.

A word on this clonotype: One end of the junction fails to match germline, which may point to a read error. CDR3 nucleotide sequence: TGTGTCAGCAGCCAGGGGGCCGTGAACACTGAAGCTTTCTTT. It codes for CVSSQGAVNTEAFF. The chain is built from TRBV7-6 and TRBJ1-1, with 8 bases matching TRBD1. The germline CDR1 and CDR2 sequences are SGHVS and FNYEAQ. The CDR3 consists of 14 residues.

The chain employs TRBV7-7 and TRBJ2-3; D is perhaps TRBD1 or TRBD2 (6 bases each). The CDR3 length is 15 residues. Germline V CDR1 and CDR2: SSHAT, FNYEAQ (reference sequence). V lost 0 bases and J lost 2, with 9 bases in between. CDR3 sequence reads: CASSLAPGATDTQYF. CDR3 sequence (DNA): TGTGCCAGCAGCTTAGCCCCGGGGGCCACAGATACGCAGTATTTT.

This clonotype was detected only a few times. V is TRBV9 and J is TRBJ2-7, with 9 bases that match TRBD2. The V and J ends lost 2 bases and 6 bases, in that order; junction bases with no gene match: 6. Germline lookup yields CDR1 SGDLS and CDR2 YYNGEE. The CDR3 has 14 amino acids. CDR3 in DNA: TGTGCCAGCAGCGTCTCTAGCGGGGCAGTCGAGCAGTACTTC. Translation: CASSVSSGAVEQYF.

V is TRBV27 and J is TRBJ2-3; no firm D call. Germline CDR1 MNHEY, CDR2 SMNVEV (reference sequence). V was cut by 2 bases and J by 2 bases, with 5 bases left in between. The CDR3 spans 13 residues. CDR3 region: CASSLGVTDTQYF. In DNA form, the CDR3 reads TGTGCCAGCAGTTTAGGGGTCACAGATACGCAGTATTTT.

In its sample, this clonotype was seen once. This chain joins TRBV7-4 and TRBJ2-3; the D gene is possibly TRBD1 (6 bases). Germline-derived CDR1 and CDR2 are SGHVT and SQSDAQ. The CDR3 consists of 16 residues. V shed 5 bases and J shed 0 bases, with 15 bases lying between them. The DNA for the CDR3 is TGTGCCAGCAGCGGAGAGGGACACACTAGCACAGATACGCAGTATTTT. Translation: CASSGEGHTSTDTQYF. Variable domain in full (rest from reference TRBV7-4 and TRBJ2-3): GAGVSQSPRYKVAKRGRDVALRCDSISGHVTLYWYRQTLGQGSEVLTYSQSDAQRDKSGRPSGRFSAERPERSVSTLKIQRTEQGDSAVYLCASSGEGHTSTDTQYFGPGTRLTVL.

This clonotype was recorded many times. V gene TRBV6-1 combines with J gene TRBJ1-1, with D unresolved. V lost 5 bases to trimming and J lost 1 base, with 14 bases between them. This CDR3 is 15 amino acids long. Germline V gene lookup returns CDR1 MNHNS and CDR2 SASEGT. CDR3 nucleotide sequence: TGTGCCAGCAGTCCCTATGACACTACGAACACTGAAGCTTTCTTT. This gives the protein CASSPYDTTNTEAFF.

The chain's CDR3 is CATSRGQGAGYGYTF. The CDR3 DNA reads as TGTGCCACCAGCAGAGGACAGGGGGCGGGGTATGGCTACACCTTC. The chain joins TRBV15 to TRBJ1-2; 10 nucleotides match TRBD1. Germline V gives CDR1 LNHNV, CDR2 YYDKDF (reference sequence). This CDR3 spans 15 amino acids. Losses at the gene ends were 1 base for V and 5 bases for J; bases not matched to a gene: 4.